This entry lists 19 T cell receptor beta chains sequenced from one sample in a study of lymphopenia after photon versus proton radiotherapy. Sequencing used immunoSEQ multiplex PCR; TCRdb keeps in-frame clones, though not all of them. Of some 64,000 clones listed, 75% to 90% are singletons. The starting material was peripheral blood, obtained from a patient treated with proton-based radiotherapy. These receptors were obtained from a man older than 75 with esophageal cancer.

This chain joins TRBV5-4 and TRBJ2-7, with D possibly being TRBD1 (5 bases). Germline V gene sequence: CDR1 SGHNT, CDR2 YYREEE (reference sequence). The length of the CDR3 is 13 residues. The V gene lost 0 bases and the J gene lost 5 bases, with 9 bases spanning the gap. CDR3 residues: CASSLDRLNEQYF. The DNA of the CDR3 is TGTGCCAGCAGCTTGGACAGGCTCAACGAGCAGTACTTC.

V gene TRBV5-5 combines with J gene TRBJ1-4; 8 bases match TRBD1. V was pared by 1 base and J by 8 bases, with 4 bases of the junction left unmatched. This CDR3 is built from 14 residues. The germline CDR1 and CDR2 sequences are SGHKS and YYEKEE (reference sequence). This chain's CDR3 is CASSLQGAGEKLFF. CDR3 bases: TGTGCCAGCAGCTTGCAGGGGGCAGGCGAAAAACTGTTTTTT.

This chain uses TRBV2 with TRBJ2-7; tentatively, D is TRBD1 (6 bases). Germline CDR1 and CDR2: SNHLY and FYNNEI. The CDR3 covers 15 residues. The V end lost 5 bases, the J end lost 2 bases, and 16 bases lay between the germline ends. CDR3 nucleotides: TGTGCCAGCAGTTCCCGAGGACAGTTGGCCTACGAGCAGTACTTC. Residues: CASSSRGQLAYEQYF.

The chain recombines TRBV25-1 with TRBJ2-7; either TRBD1 or TRBD2 may fit D (5 bases each). The CDR3 consists of 13 residues. Trimming removed 0 bases from V and 7 bases from J, with 10 bases in between. Per the germline V gene, CDR1 is MGHDK and CDR2 is SYGVNS. The CDR3 is CASSEYGEGEQYF. The CDR3 DNA reads TGTGCCAGCAGTGAATATGGAGAGGGGGAGCAGTACTTC.

V is TRBV7-2 and J is TRBJ1-2, with 7 bases aligning to TRBD1. CDR3 length equals 15 residues. Germline V lookup: CDR1 SGHTA, CDR2 FQGNSA. Losses at the gene ends were 1 base for V and 5 bases for J; bases not matched to a gene: 7. For the CDR3, the DNA is TGTGCCAGCAGCTTAGATCTAGGGGGCGGTTATGGCTACACCTTC. It yields the protein CASSLDLGGGYGYTF.

This clone was counted a single time. The chain links TRBV5-4 to TRBJ2-6; TRBD1 might be the D (6 bases). This CDR3 comprises 16 residues. Germline assignment: CDR1 SGHNT and CDR2 YYREEE (reference sequence). The CDR3: CASKAQGASGANVLTF. Here the CDR3 DNA reads TGTGCTTCCAAGGCACAGGGAGCCTCTGGGGCCAACGTCCTGACTTTC.

The genes are TRBV4-3 and TRBJ1-4; 8 bases are shared with TRBD1. J lost 7 bases, V lost 0 bases, and 10 bases had no gene match. This CDR3 is built from 17 residues. Germline CDR1 LGHNA, CDR2 YSLEER. CDR3 coding DNA: TGCGCCAGCAGCCAAGAGGTCACAGGGGGAGTAGGTGAAAAACTGTTTTTT. Its translation: CASSQEVTGGVGEKLFF.

This chain joins TRBV19 and TRBJ2-5, with no clear D. The J call may not be correct, given that the DNA end is closer to TRBJ2-7. The CDR3 totals 13 residues. Germline V gene lookup returns CDR1 LNHDA and CDR2 SQIVND (reference sequence). The CDR3 loop reads CASSNSLRDEQYF. In nucleotides, the CDR3 is TGTGCCAGTTCTAATTCTCTTAGGGACGAGCAGTACTTC.

A single count supports this clone. The rearrangement uses TRBV5-5 and TRBJ1-1; unclear D gene. Trimming pared 0 bases from V and 5 bases from J, leaving 8 bases between. Germline assignment: CDR1 SGHKS and CDR2 YYEKEE (reference sequence). CDR3 size: 13 residues. The CDR3 protein is CASSLGWGTEAFF. CDR3 nucleotide sequence: TGTGCCAGCAGCTTGGGGTGGGGAACTGAAGCTTTCTTT. The full variable domain, with the rest looked up from reference TRBV5-5 and TRBJ1-1, is DAGVTQSPTHLIKTRGQQVTLRCSPISGHKSVSWYQQVLGQGPQFIFQYYEKEERGRGNFPDRFSARQFPNYSSELNVNALLLGDSALYLCASSLGWGTEAFFGQGTRLTVV.

V and J are TRBV7-2 and TRBJ2-7; D is perhaps TRBD2 (6 bases). Trimming pared 1 base from V and 0 bases from J, leaving 7 bases between. The length of the CDR3 is 14 residues. The germline gives CDR1 SGHTA, CDR2 FQGNSA. The DNA for the CDR3 is TGTGCCAGCAGCTTAGTTAGCGGCTCCTACGAGCAGTACTTC. Translated: CASSLVSGSYEQYF.

This clone has just a few counts. V and J are TRBV14 and TRBJ2-1; D might be TRBD2 (6 bases). CDR3 length: 15 residues. The germline V gene has CDR1 SGHDN and CDR2 FVKESK. Trimming left V 5 bases short and J 4 bases short, with 15 bases between. The CDR3: CASSVPGLPYNEQFF. CDR3 DNA: TGTGCCAGCAGCGTCCCAGGACTACCGTACAATGAGCAGTTCTTC.

Here the CDR3 DNA reads TGTGCCAGCAGTGGGGACAGGGGGAGCAATCAGCCCCAGCATTTT. Translated, it gives CASSGDRGSNQPQHF. The gene calls are TRBV2 and TRBJ1-5; 11 nucleotides line up with TRBD1. After removal of 4 bases from V and 1 base from J, the junction contained 0 bases not matched to a gene. There are 15 residues in the CDR3. Germline assignment: CDR1 SNHLY and CDR2 FYNNEI.

The CDR3 here is CASSPGTVNTEAFF. The CDR3 DNA reads TGTGCCAGCAGTCCCGGAACCGTGAACACTGAAGCTTTCTTT. The V call is TRBV28, the J call TRBJ1-1; D unclear. V gave up 5 bases and J gave up 0 bases, with 10 bases separating them. Germline V CDR1 and CDR2: MDHEN, SYDVKM. The CDR3 contains 14 residues.

The V call is TRBV7-2, the J call TRBJ2-7; D remains ambiguous. The V end lost 5 bases, the J end lost 7 bases, and 12 bases lay between the germline ends. CDR1 and CDR2 (germline): SGHTA, FQGNSA. The CDR3 covers 12 residues. CDR3 amino acids: CASSPVRQEQYF. The CDR3 coding sequence is TGTGCCAGCAGCCCTGTGAGGCAGGAGCAGTACTTC.

The V gene is TRBV9, the J gene TRBJ1-3, with unresolved D. CDR1 SGDLS and CDR2 YYNGEE come from the germline V gene. V dropped 0 bases and J dropped 0 bases, with 13 bases sitting between them. There are 17 residues in the CDR3. The CDR3 region is CASSVGGQRNSGNTIYF. The CDR3 nucleotides read TGTGCCAGCAGCGTAGGAGGGCAGCGAAACTCTGGAAACACCATATATTTT.

The gene calls are TRBV7-8 and TRBJ2-2, with TRBD1 identical over 8 bases. The CDR3 extends over 16 amino acids. The junction had 5 bases not matched to a gene; V was cut back by 1 base and J by 4 bases. In germline, CDR1 is SGHVS, CDR2 FQNEAQ. In DNA, the CDR3 is TGTGCCAGCAGCTTAGGCCCCAGGGGGCGCACCGGGGAGCTGTTTTTT. Translation gives CASSLGPRGRTGELFF.

The chain has TRBV5-6 and TRBJ2-3; 8 bases line up with TRBD2. CDR3 size: 13 residues. CDR1 SGHDT and CDR2 YYEEEE come from the germline V gene. Trimming cost V 2 bases and J 7 bases; bases outside gene matches: 3. CDR3 bases: TGTGCCAGCAGCTTCGGACTAGCTTATACGCAGTATTTT. Translated, it gives CASSFGLAYTQYF.

The rearrangement uses TRBV27 and TRBJ1-2; no definite D call. The V and J ends lost 2 bases and 5 bases respectively, with 18 bases between them. The CDR3 is made up of 16 amino acids. From germline, CDR1 is MNHEY and CDR2 SMNVEV (reference sequence). CDR3 protein: CASSLNGVEGWYGYTF. CDR3 nucleotides: TGTGCCAGCAGTTTAAACGGGGTTGAGGGATGGTATGGCTACACCTTC.

The chain employs TRBV7-2 and TRBJ2-1, with 7 bases that match TRBD1. J lost 5 bases, V lost 5 bases, and 9 bases had no gene match. The germline V gene encodes CDR1 SGHTA and CDR2 FQGNSA. The CDR3 consists of 15 residues. The CDR3 region has the DNA TGTGCCAGCAGCCCAGTAGTAGGACAGGACAATGAGCAGTTCTTC. Translation: CASSPVVGQDNEQFF.